This TCR beta chain is drawn from a study of molecular identifiers for immune sequencing clone quantification. MiXCR was run by TCRdb on the PCR reads, yielding one entry per CDR3 protein. This table has under 350,000 distinct CDR3 sequences, roughly 24% appearing once. Germline V gene data show CDR1 as SGHDT and CDR2 as YYEEEE. The CDR3 runs 14 residues. Trimming removed 0 bases at V and 2 bases at J, with 8 bases between. This clonotype has ten or more counts. This chain links TRBV5-6 with TRBJ2-5; D is perhaps TRBD2 (6 bases). This sequence was found in a human donor in good health. Some libraries in this study had Jurkat cell RNA spiked in. The sample comprised naive CD8+ T cells from blood, with Jurkat cell RNA spiked in. Subset noted: FACS-sorted CD8+CD4-CCR7+CD45RA+ naive T cells. The CDR3 nucleotides read TGTGCCAGCAGCTTGGTTAGCGGACAAGAGACCCAGTACTTC. Its protein is CASSLVSGQETQYF.